One T cell receptor (beta chain) is described in this entry. Sequenced by immunoSEQ multiplex PCR; TCRdb stores in-frame clones only, minus some. The repertoire holds about 270,000 clones, with 80% to 90% as singletons. The study recruited people aged about 18 to 95 years across about 25 US areas. These data originate in a study of blood T cell repertoires in COVID-19. At the level of the study: Sources were T cells, B-cell-depleted T cells, or PBMCs; the material itself was cDNA or gDNA.

CDR3 length: 15 residues. V was clipped by 2 bases and J by 4 bases; unmatched bases: 6. Looked up from germline, CDR1 is MRHNA and CDR2 is SNTAGT. The genes are TRBV6-4 and TRBJ2-3; 7 bases are a match to TRBD2. The sequence was collected from a woman in her twenties or thirties with acute COVID-19. The sequencing sample was made of PBMCs or T cells enriched from blood (not recorded which). The CDR3 sequence: CASSDGPTSADTQYF. CDR3 coding DNA: TGTGCCAGCAGTGACGGACCAACTAGCGCAGATACGCAGTATTTT.